Listed below are T cell receptor beta chains from one sample, sequenced in a study of blood T cell repertoires in COVID-19. Measured with immunoSEQ multiplex PCR; TCRdb has only the in-frame clones, and not every one. The profile covers 100,000 to 120,000 clones, with less than 75% appearing a single time and 7.6% taken by the ten largest. The sample consisted of peripheral blood. These receptors all stem from a woman in her sixties or seventies with acute or convalescent COVID-19. Both conserved end residues are part of each CDR3. D genes are given only for firm matches. Expanded clones are given a class, and other clones once, few, many or no size at all.

V	size	J	D	DNA	CDR3
TRBV5-1	.	TRBJ2-7	.	TGCGCCAGCAGCTCAGGGGATATGAGCTCCTACGAGCAGTACTTC	CASSSGDMSSYEQYF
TRBV13	.	TRBJ2-7	TRBD2	TGTGCCAGCAGCTTAGGCGGGGGGGGACGCCGATCCTACGAGCAGTACTTC	CASSLGGGGRRSYEQYF
TRBV6-7	.	TRBJ2-5	TRBD2	TGTGCCAGCAGCCTCATTCCCGGGGGGAAAGAGACCCAGTACTTC	CASSLIPGGKETQYF
TRBV7-2	once	TRBJ2-5	TRBD1	TGTGCCAGCAGCTTAGGGTCTCGCAGGGGGAGTCAAGAGACCCAGTACTTC	CASSLGSRRGSQETQYF
TRBV5-1	many	TRBJ1-4	.	TGCGCCAGCAGCGACACTTCAACTAATGAAAAACTGTTTTTT	CASSDTSTNEKLFF
TRBV24-1	.	TRBJ2-3	.	TGTGCCACCAGCCGCCCTGGAGCCCCAGATACGCAGTATTTT	CATSRPGAPDTQYF
TRBV5-1	.	TRBJ1-3	.	TGCGCCAGCAGCTCCGGGACAACCGGAAACACCATATATTTT	CASSSGTTGNTIYF
TRBV7-2	.	TRBJ2-5	TRBD2	TGTGCCAGCAGCCCTGGACTAGCCCAAGAGACCCAGTACTTC	CASSPGLAQETQYF
TRBV27	.	TRBJ2-7	.	TGTGCCAGCAGCACACAGGTCCGCGGGCAGTACTTC	CASSTQVRGQYF
TRBV18	.	TRBJ1-1	.	TGTGCCAGCATAGCGAACACTGAAGCTTTCTTT	CASIANTEAFF
TRBV5-1	.	TRBJ1-1	TRBD1	TGCGCCAGCAGCTGGATCCCAGGGGGGACTGAAGCTTTCTTT	CASSWIPGGTEAFF
TRBV11-2	.	TRBJ1-3	.	TGTGCCTCCCAAGCGGGGGCGGCTGGAAACACCATATATTTT	CASQAGAAGNTIYF
TRBV5-1	.	TRBJ1-5	TRBD1	TGCGCCAGCAGGAGTGACGGGACAGGGACTCAGCCCCAGCATTTT	CASRSDGTGTQPQHF
TRBV7-9	.	TRBJ2-2	.	TGTGCCAGCAACCCGGACAGGAACACCGGGGAGCTGTTTTTT	CASNPDRNTGELFF
TRBV10-3	.	TRBJ2-5	.	TGTGCCATCAGTGCGGCTTCGACCAGGGAGACCCAGTACTTC	CAISAASTRETQYF
TRBV7-2	.	TRBJ1-5	.	TGTGCCAGCAGCTTTCATAGCAATCAGCCCCAGCATTTT	CASSFHSNQPQHF
TRBV10-2	.	TRBJ1-2	TRBD1	TGCGCCAGCAGACGAGACCGGGACAGGGGTTTTTATGGCTACACCTTC	CASRRDRDRGFYGYTF
TRBV19	.	TRBJ1-4	.	TGTGCCAGTAATGATCTCGCGGGCGGGACAACTAATGAAAAACTGTTTTTT	CASNDLAGGTTNEKLFF
TRBV9	.	TRBJ2-7	TRBD2	TGTGCCAGCAGCGTAGCCCCTACTAGCGGGGGGACCTACGAGCAGTACTTC	CASSVAPTSGGTYEQYF
TRBV5-1	.	TRBJ2-1	.	TGCGCCAGCAGGGGGGCAGGATACTACAATGAGCAGTTCTTC	CASRGAGYYNEQFF
TRBV12-5	.	TRBJ2-7	TRBD1	TGTGCTAGTGGTTCACTTCGGGACAGGCCAACGTGGGAGCAGTACTTC	CASGSLRDRPTWEQYF
TRBV2	.	TRBJ1-5	TRBD1	TGTGCCAGCAGTGATAGGACAGGGGGAAATCAGCCCCAGCATTTT	CASSDRTGGNQPQHF
TRBV6-6	.	TRBJ1-5	TRBD1	TGTGCCATTAACAGGGGGCGAGATCAGCCCCAGCATTTT	CAINRGRDQPQHF
TRBV29-1	few	TRBJ1-2	.	TGCAGCGTTGATGGGGCTGGCTACACCTTC	CSVDGAGYTF
TRBV5-1	.	TRBJ2-7	.	TGCGCCAGCAGCTTGGGTCCTATGCGGAGCGAGCAGTACTTC	CASSLGPMRSEQYF
TRBV24-1	.	TRBJ1-2	.	TGTGCCACCAGTGATTCAGGACAGAGTCTGGGCTACACCTTC	CATSDSGQSLGYTF
TRBV6-4	.	TRBJ2-5	.	TGTGCCAGCAAGTTCACAGGTCGGGAGACCCAGTACTTC	CASKFTGRETQYF
TRBV4-2	.	TRBJ2-3	TRBD2	TGTGCCAGCAGCCGCCATCGACTAGCGGACACAGATACGCAGTATTTT	CASSRHRLADTDTQYF
TRBV5-1	few	TRBJ2-7	TRBD2	TGCGCCAGCAGCTCCCGCAATATAGCGGGGGGGAGCTACTCCTACGAGCAGTACTTC	CASSSRNIAGGSYSYEQYF
TRBV3-1/TRBV3-2	.	TRBJ2-5	TRBD2	TGTGCCAGCAGCCAAGTTGGGACTAGTATGCGAGAGACCCAGTACTTC	CASSQVGTSMRETQYF
TRBV27	few	TRBJ2-1	.	TGTGCCAGCTCGGGTCGCAATGAGCAGTTCTTC	CASSGRNEQFF
TRBV5-5	few	TRBJ1-5	TRBD1	TGTGCCAGCAGCTTGGAAAGGGGGCACAATCAGCCCCAGCATTTT	CASSLERGHNQPQHF